This T cell receptor (beta chain) was identified in a study of regulatory T cells in long-lasting Graves disease. Study observations and caveats: Compared with new cases, persistent Graves' patients showed reduced TCR diversity. The sample size was small, and this may have reduced accuracy.

The sample's time point: newly diagnosed GD, antithyroid drugs for less than 3 months. RNA from PBMCs was the source of the TCR library. With regard to this clonotype: What it binds is unknown.

Assembly of TCR beta libraries relied on iRepertoire HTBI primers together with Arm-PCR of CDR3 regions. MiXCR was run by TCRdb on the multiplex PCR reads, yielding one entry per CDR3 protein. This table holds 360,000 or so distinct CDR3 sequences, around 15% found once. The CDR3 consists of 15 residues. V lost 4 bases to trimming and J lost 6 bases, with 19 bases between them. Germline V gene sequence: CDR1 MNHEY, CDR2 SVGAGI. These data also featured in a second study, about T cells in Graves' hyperthyroidism and ophthalmopathy.

The rearrangement uses TRBV6-5 and TRBJ2-7, with D unclear. Sequenced here: peripheral blood mononuclear cells (PBMCs), sampled at new diagnosis, from a patient treated with antithyroid drugs. The clonotype was recovered from a young woman with Graves disease. The CDR3 sequence is CASSLRFGQRSEQYF. CDR3 DNA sequence: TGTGCCAGCAGTTTACGGTTCGGGCAGAGGAGCGAGCAGTACTTC.